Reported below is one TCR beta chain. This receptor's antigen is unknown. No much larger clone exists at a distance of one base, and base qualities are not known. This sample was taken from a study of T-cell memory formation after mild COVID-19 (dated by TCRdb to about 2021). For the study in its entirety: TCR sequence clusters from the two donors were found to be largely donor specific. The cohort was made up of two young adult volunteers, one female and one male, who were previously healthy. T-cell clones expanding and contracting after mild COVID-19 in two donors were tracked by longitudinal TCRalpha and TCRbeta repertoire sequencing. Paper-wide results and their limitations: Clones contracting from day 15 to 85 had balanced CD4/CD8 phenotypes, while a second wave expanding from day 15 to 37 was biased towards CD4+. The detection of some responding clones in pre-infection memory suggests that pre-existing cross-reactive memory T cells joined the SARS-CoV-2 response. Contracting CD4+ clones were located mainly in the CM and EM memory subsets, whereas CD8+ clones were found to be enriched in EMRA. Only a couple of mild cases were covered in the study, and larger cohorts including severe cases with pre-infection samples were considered necessary. SARS-CoV-2 specificity of the second-wave clones peaking on day 37 was not confirmed.

The reads were generated on an Illumina NovaSeq 6000. Using 5'RACE with constant-segment primers, TCRalpha and TCRbeta cDNA libraries were constructed, with sample barcodes and unique molecular identifiers added in the process. RNA was extracted from every sample with Trizol reagent. Libraries were amplified in two PCR steps, with a second sample barcode and Illumina TruSeq adapters added in the second step. Sequencing of the libraries was done on an Illumina NovaSeq, producing 2 x 150 bp paired-end reads. On the study's bioinformatics: With migec v1.2.7, reads were demultiplexed and then collapsed into UMI-guided consensus sequences. Using mixcr v2.1.11, UMI consensuses were aligned to TRA and TRB V and J templates and then assembled into clonotypes. A clonotype was counted as expanded or contracted only when both edgeR and NoisET called the clonotype significant, with the noise models trained on biological replicates. For edgeR calls, the cutoffs were a false discovery rate-adjusted p below 0.01 and a log2 fold-change threshold of 1. PCA with hierarchical clustering of max-normalized trajectories of the 1000 most abundant clonotypes was used as exploratory dynamics analysis. Separately sequenced CD4+ and CD8+ repertoires were used to assign a CD4 or CD8 phenotype to each responding clone. The public sequencing data were trimmed at Q25 with fastp and processed into clonotypes with MiXCR by TCRdb, which kept only in-frame beta chains. Each entry is one CDR3 protein sequence, shown with its most common DNA and genes. The V and J calls come from TCRdb's annotation, not from the publication. This sample is represented by 300,000 to 400,000 distinct CDR3 sequences; around 30% of them were singletons. The top ten hold roughly 14% of the sample.

From its cysteine to its phenylalanine, the CDR3 spans 14 amino acids. Of the read, only the CDR3 DNA is kept; its 42 bases are in frame from base 1. The germline V gene provides CDR1 KGHSH and CDR2 LQKENI. V is pared back by 5 bases and J by 3 bases, with 12 bases lying between the germline termini. Ficoll-Paque density gradient centrifugation was the method used to isolate PBMCs. The specimen was PBMCs or a T cell subset sorted from them (not recorded which). The chain was built from TRBV18 and TRBJ2-3, with TRBD2 tentatively as D gene (6 bases match). The TCR comes from an adult woman who had mild COVID-19 (a few samples of this study predate the infection). The sample titles of this study are shuffled in the database, so cell type and time point are left out; the donor was told from shared clones. The base sequence is TGTGCCAGCTCAGGAGACGGGGGTACAGATACGCAGTATTTT. This gives the protein CASSGDGGTDTQYF.